The table lists the clone carrying this TCR beta chain with a few counts. Its target is unknown. Then a second PCR, running roughly 6 to 12 cycles, was carried out with a sample-barcoded 5' primer and a J-beta primer mix. Each cDNA molecule was tagged by a template-switch adaptor with 12 random nucleotides. MiXCR, run by TCRdb on the 5' RACE reads, gives a single entry per CDR3 protein. This sample has 500,000 to 700,000 distinct CDR3 sequences; approximately 30% occur once, and the top ten carry 15% to 19%. Roughly 10 milliliters of peripheral blood were drawn from each donor. Per the germline V gene, CDR1 is MNHEY and CDR2 is SVGEGT. This CDR3 comprises 15 residues. The V end lost 7 bases, the J end lost 4 bases, and 20 bases lay between the germline ends. The entry originates in a study of blood T cells in healthy people across ages. Study-wide points: Estimated diversity, derived from one million T cells, was regarded as an underestimate. Long-lived donors exceeded aged donors in naive CD4+ cells and diversity.

The genes are TRBV6-2 or TRBV6-3 and TRBJ2-7; D may be TRBD1 or TRBD2 (5 bases each). This receptor was taken from an elderly woman in good health. Sequenced: blood. CDR3 DNA sequence: TGTGCCAGCAATCTCCACGCCCAGGGCGGGTACGAGCAGTACTTC. Translated, it gives CASNLHAQGGYEQYF.